Given below is one T cell receptor beta chain in context. Its specificity is not known. The source of the sample is a study of T cell responses to AZD1222 COVID-19 vaccine. TCRdb's copy holds only in-frame clones and misses some; the assay was immunoSEQ multiplex PCR. The top ten clones hold approximately 3.4% of a sample with some 150,000 clones, roughly 90% of them seen once. Findings and caveats of the study: Dominant at 160-218 and 743-854, vaccine-associated CD4 TCRs also spanned spike. With two AZD1222 doses given, Spike-specific TCR breadth and depth both rose. The study sampled repertoires only after the peak T cell response. Baseline antibody screening turned up just a handful of seropositive AZD1222 recipients.

Germline V gene lookup returns CDR1 WSHSY and CDR2 SAAADI. Trimming shortened V by 4 bases and J by 0 bases, and 6 bases separated the two germline ends. The CDR3 spans 13 residues. The sequencing here drew on peripheral blood, taken 28 days after the second AZD1222 dose. This clonotype was sampled from an adult who received the AZD1222 COVID-19 vaccine. V is TRBV10-2 and J is TRBJ2-5; D is ambiguous. DNA of the CDR3: TGCGCCAGCAGTGTTTTGCACCAAGAGACCCAGTACTTC. Encoded protein: CASSVLHQETQYF.